This TCR beta chain emerged from a study of T cells in Graves' hyperthyroidism and ophthalmopathy. TCR beta CDR3 regions were amplified from RNA. The TCR CDR3 first-round RT-PCR relied on the HTBI primer set. TCRdb recomputed calls from the multiplex PCR reads with MiXCR, one row per CDR3 protein. This table has 300,000 to 400,000 distinct CDR3 sequences, about a fifth appearing once. Trimming took off 0 bases at V and 8 bases at J, with 10 bases between the two ends. The length of the CDR3 is 13 residues. Germline assignment: CDR1 SGHNT and CDR2 YENEEA. Sequenced: blood. The J gene is TRBJ1-1, the V gene TRBV11-3; unclear D gene. The TCR originated in a man aged 18 to 35 with Graves' ophthalmopathy. CDR3: CASSLDPRAEAFF. In nucleotides, the CDR3 is TGTGCCAGCAGCTTAGATCCAAGGGCAGAAGCTTTCTTT.